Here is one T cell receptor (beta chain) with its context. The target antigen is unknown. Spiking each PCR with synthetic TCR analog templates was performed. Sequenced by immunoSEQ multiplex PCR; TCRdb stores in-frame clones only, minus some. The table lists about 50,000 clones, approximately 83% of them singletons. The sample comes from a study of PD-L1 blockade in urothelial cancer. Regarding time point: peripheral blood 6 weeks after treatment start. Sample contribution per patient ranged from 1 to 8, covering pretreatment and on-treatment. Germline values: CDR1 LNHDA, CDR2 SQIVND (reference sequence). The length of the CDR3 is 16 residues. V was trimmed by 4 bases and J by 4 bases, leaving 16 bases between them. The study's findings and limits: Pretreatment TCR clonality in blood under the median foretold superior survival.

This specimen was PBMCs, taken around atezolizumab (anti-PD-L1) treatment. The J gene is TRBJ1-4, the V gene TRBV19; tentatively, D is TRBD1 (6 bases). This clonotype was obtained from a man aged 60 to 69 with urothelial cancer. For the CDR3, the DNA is TGTGCCAGTAGTAAGACATCAGGGGTGGATAATGAAAAACTGTTTTTT. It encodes CASSKTSGVDNEKLFF.